What follows are 29 T cell receptor beta chains derived from one specimen sequenced in a study of blood T cell repertoires in COVID-19. Using immunoSEQ multiplex PCR, the repertoire was profiled, and TCRdb retains in-frame clones only, with some absent. The sample lists about 170,000 clones, approximately 84% occurring once. Sequencing was carried out using peripheral blood. The receptors were sampled from a woman of 80 years or more with COVID-19, enrolled during active disease.

In this sample, this clone turned up many times. The chain is built from TRBV29-1 and TRBJ1-1; 7 bases map to TRBD1. This CDR3 contains 15 residues. In germline, CDR1 is SQVTM, CDR2 ANQGSEA. The ends lost 7 bases at V and 1 base at J; junction bases unmatched: 12. CDR3 residues: CSATAGQLTNTEAFF. The DNA of the CDR3 is TGCAGCGCCACGGCGGGACAGCTCACGAACACTGAAGCTTTCTTT.

The chain has TRBV7-2 and TRBJ2-3, with a possible D match to TRBD1 (6 bases). The CDR3 consists of 15 residues. Deletions cut 3 bases from V and 0 bases from J, with 10 bases between. From germline, CDR1 is SGHTA and CDR2 FQGNSA. The CDR3 coding sequence is TGTGCCAGCAGCTTCCACCAGGGGAGCACAGATACGCAGTATTTT. Translation: CASSFHQGSTDTQYF.

The J gene is TRBJ2-7, the V gene TRBV4-2; the match to TRBD2 covers 12 bases. The V gene end was trimmed by 1 base and the J gene end by 0 bases; junction bases not matched to a gene: 4. CDR1 LGHNA and CDR2 YNFKEQ come from the germline V gene. This CDR3 is 17 amino acids long. CDR3 DNA sequence: TGTGCCAGCAGCCAAGCGGGACTAGCGGGCCTCTCCTACGAGCAGTACTTC. Translation: CASSQAGLAGLSYEQYF.

The rearrangement uses TRBV7-2 and TRBJ1-2; D is uncertain. The CDR3 totals 13 residues. V was pared by 5 bases and J by 4 bases, with 11 bases between. Germline lookup yields CDR1 SGHTA and CDR2 FQGNSA. CDR3 region: CASSLPVVYGYTF. The DNA for the CDR3 is TGTGCCAGCAGCCTCCCAGTTGTCTATGGCTACACCTTC. Supplemented by reference TRBV7-2 and TRBJ1-2, the full variable domain reads GAGVSQSPSNKVTEKGKDVELRCDPISGHTALYWYRQSLGQGLEFLIYFQGNSAPDKSGLPSDRFSAERTGGSVSTLTIQRTQQEDSAVYLCASSLPVVYGYTFGSGTRLTVV.

The chain links TRBV7-2 to TRBJ2-7; D call uncertain. Germline V gene lookup returns CDR1 SGHTA and CDR2 FQGNSA. V lost 1 base to trimming and J lost 3 bases, with 13 bases between them. The length of the CDR3 is 15 residues. CDR3 bases: TGTGCCAGCAGCTTAGTCTTCTTATCAGGCTACGAGCAGTACTTC. It translates to CASSLVFLSGYEQYF.

The chain carries TRBV4-1 and TRBJ2-2; D uncertain. Germline CDR1 reads MGHRA; CDR2 reads YSYEKL. This CDR3 is 16 amino acids long. V shed 1 base and J shed 0 bases, with 9 bases lying between them. CDR3 DNA: TGCGCCAGCAGCCAAGGAGGTATAGCGAACACCGGGGAGCTGTTTTTT. It codes for CASSQGGIANTGELFF.

Note on this clone: Additional DNA sequences in this sample encode the identical CDR3. The chain links TRBV3-1 (or the pseudogene TRBV3-2) to TRBJ2-5; possible D gene TRBD2, 5 bases. The V end was cut by 5 bases, the J end by 1 base, with 8 bases between. CDR1 and CDR2 from the germline V gene are LGHDT and YNNKEL (reference sequence). The CDR3 consists of 13 residues. The CDR3 region has the DNA TGTGCCAGCAGCGGCCGGGGCCAAGAGACCCAGTACTTC. This sequence encodes CASSGRGQETQYF.

The CDR3 region has the DNA TGTGCCAGCAGCTTACCAGGGGGTGCGGGCTACACCTTC. Protein: CASSLPGGAGYTF. The V and J genes are TRBV11-2 and TRBJ1-2; TRBD1 matches 7 bases. CDR1 SGHAT and CDR2 FQNNGV come from the germline V gene. After removal of 2 bases from V and 8 bases from J, the junction contained 5 bases not matched to a gene. CDR3 length equals 13 residues. The whole variable domain, remainder taken from reference TRBV11-2 and TRBJ1-2, is EAGVAQSPRYKIIEKRQSVAFWCNPISGHATLYWYQQILGQGPKLLIQFQNNGVVDDSQLPKDRFSAERLKGVDSTLKIQPAKLEDSAVYLCASSLPGGAGYTFGSGTRLTVV.

V usage is TRBV5-1 and J usage is TRBJ2-7; TRBD1 aligns across 7 bases. There are 15 residues in the CDR3. Unmatched junction bases numbered 12, after V lost 2 bases and J lost 7 bases. In germline, CDR1 is SGHRS, CDR2 YFSETQ. The CDR3 loop reads CASSFRDSGPGEQYF. CDR3 sequence (DNA): TGCGCCAGCAGCTTCCGGGACAGCGGCCCTGGGGAGCAGTACTTC.

V gene TRBV2 combines with J gene TRBJ2-7; 9 bases fit TRBD1. The CDR3 consists of 12 residues. Germline V CDR1 and CDR2: SNHLY, FYNNEI. J was trimmed by 6 bases and V by 10 bases; bases with no gene match: 7. DNA for the CDR3: TGTGCCACCGCCGGGACAGGGCTCGAGCAGTACTTC. Translation: CATAGTGLEQYF.

The rearrangement links TRBV6-5 to TRBJ1-3; D remains ambiguous. The CDR3 has 16 amino acids. Looked up from germline, CDR1 is MNHEY and CDR2 is SVGAGI. The V gene lost 0 bases and the J gene lost 0 bases, with 9 bases spanning the gap. CDR3 in DNA: TGTGCCAGCAGTTACTCCGAGGGTTTCTCTGGAAACACCATATATTTT. Protein sequence: CASSYSEGFSGNTIYF.

V usage is TRBV12-3 or TRBV12-4 and J usage is TRBJ2-7; D unresolved. The CDR3 is 13 amino acids. The germline V and J ends were trimmed by 5 bases and 3 bases, with 11 bases remaining between them. The CDR3 protein is CASSPGNVYEQYF. The CDR3 DNA reads TGTGCCAGCAGTCCCGGTAATGTCTACGAGCAGTACTTC.

This sequence joins TRBV3-1 (or the pseudogene TRBV3-2) and TRBJ2-7, with 12 bases that match TRBD2. Germline CDR1 and CDR2: LGHDT and YNNKEL (reference sequence). Trimming removed 0 bases from V and 0 bases from J; junction bases left unmatched: 3. The CDR3 contains 17 residues. The CDR3 reads CASSQDRTSGISYEQYF. The CDR3 nucleotides are TGTGCCAGCAGCCAAGATCGGACTAGCGGGATCTCCTACGAGCAGTACTTC.

This chain uses TRBV29-1 with TRBJ1-1; 8 nucleotides align to TRBD1. The V segment lost 3 bases and the J segment 2 bases; nucleotides outside the gene matches: 5. Germline V lookup: CDR1 SQVTM, CDR2 ANQGSEA. The CDR3 runs 14 residues. CDR3 nucleotide sequence: TGCAGCGTTGATAAGACAGGGGTTAACACTGAAGCTTTCTTT. Translation: CSVDKTGVNTEAFF.

This clone appeared a few times. The chain employs TRBV18 and TRBJ2-7; D uncertain. V lost 1 base to trimming and J lost 3 bases, with 4 bases between them. The CDR3 totals 12 residues. The germline gives CDR1 KGHSH, CDR2 LQKENI. CDR3: CASSPLRYEQYF. In nucleotides, the CDR3 is TGTGCCAGCTCACCACTTCGCTACGAGCAGTACTTC.

This clone was counted a few times. The chain has TRBV20-1 and TRBJ1-2; 9 bases align to TRBD1. J gave up 7 bases and V 3 bases, and 6 bases lay outside the gene matches. CDR1 and CDR2 from the germline V gene are DFQATT and SNEGSKA (reference sequence). The length of the CDR3 is 13 residues. The CDR3 spells CSASRDRVLGYTF. CDR3 nucleotide sequence: TGCAGTGCTAGTAGGGACAGGGTTCTTGGCTACACCTTC.

V gene TRBV5-5 combines with J gene TRBJ2-7; tentatively, D is TRBD2 (5 bases). This CDR3 is 11 amino acids long. Germline V gives CDR1 SGHKS, CDR2 YYEKEE (reference sequence). The CDR3 protein is CASGDSYEQYF. CDR3 sequence (DNA): TGTGCGAGCGGAGATTCCTACGAGCAGTACTTC.

The chain employs TRBV29-1 and TRBJ2-7; 7 bases fit TRBD1. CDR1 is SQVTM, CDR2 ANQGSEA, per germline. V lost 2 bases to trimming and J lost 9 bases; unmatched junction nucleotides: 7. The CDR3 has 12 residues. CDR3 amino acids: CSVERQGDRQYF. CDR3 nucleotides: TGCAGCGTTGAAAGACAGGGTGATCGGCAGTACTTC.

This clone has a single count. The gene calls are TRBV4-2 and TRBJ1-3, with D hard to call. This CDR3 has 16 residues. V was pared by 5 bases and J by 0 bases, with 14 bases between. Germline values: CDR1 LGHNA, CDR2 YNFKEQ. The CDR3, as DNA: TGTGCCAGCAGCGCCGTCGACACCAACTCTGGAAACACCATATATTTT. This encodes CASSAVDTNSGNTIYF.

The V call is TRBV5-1, the J call TRBJ2-5; 8 bases fit TRBD1. The V and J ends lost 1 base and 5 bases, in that order; junction bases with no gene match: 10. The germline V gene encodes CDR1 SGHRS and CDR2 YFSETQ. The CDR3 is 16 residues long. CDR3 bases: TGCGCCAGCAGCTTGCGGCAGGGGGCCGGCAAGGAGACCCAGTACTTC. It is translated as CASSLRQGAGKETQYF.

The V and J genes are TRBV29-1 and TRBJ2-5; the D gene is possibly TRBD2 (7 bases). Looked up from germline, CDR1 is SQVTM and CDR2 is ANQGSEA. Trimming removed 5 bases at V and 2 bases at J, with 12 bases between. CDR3 length: 13 amino acids. As DNA, the CDR3 is TGCAGCGTTCCCGGGGGGACACAAGAGACCCAGTACTTC. This translates into CSVPGGTQETQYF.

The chain links TRBV2 to TRBJ2-7, with D possibly TRBD1 on 5 matching bases. The germline V and J ends were trimmed by 7 bases and 7 bases, with 17 bases remaining between them. The CDR3 totals 13 residues. CDR1 SNHLY and CDR2 FYNNEI come from the germline V gene. CDR3 nucleotides: TGTGCCAGCAAGGGTGGGGTGGCAGGGGAGCAGTACTTC. Its protein is CASKGGVAGEQYF.

The V and J genes are TRBV18 and TRBJ2-7; TRBD2 is a possible D gene (6 bases). The V end lost 4 bases, the J end lost 3 bases, and 13 bases lay between the germline ends. This CDR3 contains 14 residues. The germline CDR1 and CDR2 sequences are KGHSH and LQKENI. In DNA, the CDR3 is TGTGCCAGCTCACGTGGGGGGAGTATCTACGAGCAGTACTTC. It is translated as CASSRGGSIYEQYF.

The chain recombines TRBV28 with TRBJ2-7; tentatively, D is TRBD1 (6 bases). Germline loops: CDR1 MDHEN, CDR2 SYDVKM. V gave up 4 bases and J gave up 7 bases, with 11 bases separating them. The CDR3 has 12 amino acids. Here the CDR3 reads CASSYRVWEQYF. CDR3 sequence (DNA): TGTGCCAGCAGTTACAGGGTGTGGGAGCAGTACTTC.

The V and J genes are TRBV18 and TRBJ1-5; 10 bases fit TRBD1. The ends lost 2 bases at V and 7 bases at J; junction bases unmatched: 5. The CDR3 loop spans 15 amino acids. The germline gives CDR1 KGHSH, CDR2 LQKENI. The DNA for the CDR3 is TGTGCCAGCTCACCAAGCAGGACAGGGGGGCAGCCCCAGCATTTT. It translates to CASSPSRTGGQPQHF.

V and J are TRBV29-1 and TRBJ1-1, with D possibly matching TRBD1 (5 bases). The CDR3 extends over 13 amino acids. The V gene lost 7 bases and the J gene lost 4 bases, with 16 bases spanning the gap. Germline V gene sequence: CDR1 SQVTM, CDR2 ANQGSEA. Here the CDR3 DNA reads TGCAGCGCTTCCGGGGGGTTGATCACTGAAGCTTTCTTT. Protein sequence: CSASGGLITEAFF.

V gene TRBV6-6 combines with J gene TRBJ1-4, with D possibly matching TRBD1 (6 bases). CDR3 length: 12 amino acids. CDR1 and CDR2 (germline): MNHNY, SVGAGI (reference sequence). V lost 5 bases and J 6 bases, leaving 7 bases between the germline ends. The CDR3 region is CASSRTDEKLFF. Written as DNA, the CDR3 is TGTGCCAGCAGTAGGACAGATGAAAAACTGTTTTTT.

The chain recombines TRBV3-1 (or the pseudogene TRBV3-2) with TRBJ1-2, with D tentatively TRBD1 (6 bases). Germline CDR1 is LGHDT and CDR2 is YNNKEL (reference sequence). V was trimmed by 1 base and J by 4 bases, leaving 13 bases between them. The CDR3 is made up of 15 amino acids. The DNA of the CDR3 is TGTGCCAGCAGCCAAGGGGGAGGGGGAATCTATGGCTACACCTTC. It translates to CASSQGGGGIYGYTF.

The chain joins TRBV19 to TRBJ1-1; tentative D call: TRBD1 (5 bases). Looked up from germline, CDR1 is LNHDA and CDR2 is SQIVND (reference sequence). The CDR3 extends over 17 amino acids. Trimming removed 3 bases from V and 2 bases from J, with 19 bases in between. CDR3 coding DNA: TGTGCCAGTAGTATGAAAGTTGTCGTCAGGGCTAACACTGAAGCTTTCTTT. The encoded protein is CASSMKVVVRANTEAFF.